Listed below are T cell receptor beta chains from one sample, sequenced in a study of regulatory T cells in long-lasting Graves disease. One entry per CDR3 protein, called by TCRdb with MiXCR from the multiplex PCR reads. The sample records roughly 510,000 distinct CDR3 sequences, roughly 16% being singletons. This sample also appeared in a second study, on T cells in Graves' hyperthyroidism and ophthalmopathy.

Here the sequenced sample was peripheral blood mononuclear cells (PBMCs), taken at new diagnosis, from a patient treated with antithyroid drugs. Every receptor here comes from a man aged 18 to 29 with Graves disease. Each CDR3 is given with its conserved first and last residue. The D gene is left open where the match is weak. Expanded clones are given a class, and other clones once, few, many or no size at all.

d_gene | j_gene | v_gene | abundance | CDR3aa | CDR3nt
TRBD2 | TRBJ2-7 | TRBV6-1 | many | CASSDPTSGRNEQYF | TGTGCCAGCAGTGACCCGACTAGCGGGAGGAACGAGCAGTACTTC
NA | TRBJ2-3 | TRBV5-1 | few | CASSSEQDTQYF | TGCGCCAGCAGCTCCGAGCAAGATACGCAGTATTTT
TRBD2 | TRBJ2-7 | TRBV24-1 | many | CATIKGLAGDEQYF | TGTGCCACCATTAAGGGACTAGCGGGAGACGAGCAGTACTTC
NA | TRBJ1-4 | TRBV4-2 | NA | CASSQVSAGKLKLFF | TGTGCCAGCAGCCAAGTATCGGCGGGCAAGCTGAAACTGTTTTTT
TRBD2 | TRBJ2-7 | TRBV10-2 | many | CASRASGYISYEQYF | TGCGCCAGCAGGGCTAGCGGGTACATATCCTACGAGCAGTACTTC
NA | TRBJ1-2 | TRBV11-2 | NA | CASSLRDEPFYGYTF | TGTGCCAGCAGCTTACGGGACGAGCCATTCTATGGCTACACCTTC
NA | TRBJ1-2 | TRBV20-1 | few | CSARENEGGYTF | TGCAGTGCTAGAGAAAATGAGGGGGGCTACACCTTC
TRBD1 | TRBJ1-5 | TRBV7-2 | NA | CASSLETGVGNQPQHF | TGTGCCAGCAGCTTAGAGACAGGGGTAGGCAATCAGCCCCAGCATTTT
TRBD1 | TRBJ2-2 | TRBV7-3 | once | CASSPQTPGQGFDGELFF | TGTGCCAGCAGCCCCCAAACCCCGGGACAGGGGTTTGACGGGGAGCTGTTTTTT
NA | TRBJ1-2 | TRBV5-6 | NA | CASSAGADYGYTF | TGTGCCAGCAGCGCCGGCGCGGACTATGGCTACACCTTC
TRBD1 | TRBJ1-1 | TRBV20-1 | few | CSAPDRGNTEAFF | TGCAGTGCTCCCGACAGGGGGAACACTGAAGCTTTCTTT
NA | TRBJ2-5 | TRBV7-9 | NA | CASAADQETQYF | TGTGCCAGCGCCGCAGATCAAGAGACCCAGTACTTC
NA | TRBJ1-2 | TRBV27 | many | CASSLTRGANYGYTF | TGTGCCAGCAGTTTAACGAGGGGCGCTAACTATGGCTACACCTTC
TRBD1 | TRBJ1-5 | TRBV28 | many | CASRGQGARQPQHF | TGTGCCAGCAGAGGACAGGGGGCACGTCAGCCCCAGCATTTT
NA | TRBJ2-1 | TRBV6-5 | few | CASSYSSQGEQFF | TGTGCCAGCAGTTACTCATCACAGGGTGAGCAGTTCTTC
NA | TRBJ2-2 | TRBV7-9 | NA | CASSLYPDTGELFF | TGTGCCAGCAGCTTATATCCCGACACCGGGGAGCTGTTTTTT
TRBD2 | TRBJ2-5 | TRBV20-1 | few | CSGYGGVETQYF | TGCAGTGGATATGGGGGGGTGGAGACCCAGTACTTC
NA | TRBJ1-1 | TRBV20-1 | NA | CSVQRPNPNEAFF | TGCAGTGTCCAGAGGCCGAACCCAAATGAAGCTTTCTTT
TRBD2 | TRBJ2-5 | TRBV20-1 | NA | CSALGLAGGGETQYF | TGCAGTGCCCTCGGGCTAGCGGGAGGCGGGGAGACCCAGTACTTC
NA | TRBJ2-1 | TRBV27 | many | CASSTRTTTYNEQFF | TGTGCCAGCAGTACCCGGACTACCACCTACAATGAGCAGTTCTTC
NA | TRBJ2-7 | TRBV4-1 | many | CASSQDRQADYEQYF | TGCGCCAGCAGCCAAGATAGGCAGGCCGATTACGAGCAGTACTTC
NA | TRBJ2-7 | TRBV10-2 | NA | CASSGPEAGSSYEQYF | TGCGCCAGCAGTGGGCCGGAGGCAGGGAGCTCCTACGAGCAGTACTTC
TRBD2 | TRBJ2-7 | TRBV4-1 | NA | CASSPQRGEYEQYF | TGCGCCAGCAGCCCCCAGCGGGGGGAATACGAGCAGTACTTC
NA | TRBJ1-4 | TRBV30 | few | CAWSRGFNEKLFF | TGTGCCTGGAGTAGAGGCTTTAATGAAAAACTGTTTTTT
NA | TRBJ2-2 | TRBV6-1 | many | CATPGGEQCTGELFF | TGTGCCACCCCCGGAGGGGAGCAATGCACCGGGGAGCTGTTTTTT
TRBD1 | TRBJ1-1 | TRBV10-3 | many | CAISDRGPPNTEAFF | TGTGCCATCAGTGATAGGGGGCCGCCGAACACTGAAGCTTTCTTT
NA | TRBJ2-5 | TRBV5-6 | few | CASSFGIQTQYF | TGTGCCAGCAGCTTTGGGATTCAGACCCAGTACTTC
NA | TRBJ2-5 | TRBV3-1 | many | CASSLGSSSGTQYF | TGTGCCAGCTCCCTAGGGTCAAGTAGTGGGACCCAGTACTTC
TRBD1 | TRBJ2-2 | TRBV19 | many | CASRGQGGNTGELFF | TGTGCCAGCAGGGGACAGGGGGGAAACACCGGGGAGCTGTTTTTT
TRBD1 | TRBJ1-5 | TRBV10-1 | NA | CAIPDREDNQPQHF | TGCGCCATCCCGGACAGGGAGGACAATCAGCCCCAGCATTTT
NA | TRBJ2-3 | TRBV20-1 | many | CSATGATDTQYF | TGCAGTGCTACTGGGGCCACAGATACGCAGTATTTT
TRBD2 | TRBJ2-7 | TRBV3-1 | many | CASSPGTSLRGQYF | TGTGCCAGCAGTCCCGGGACTAGCCTACGAGGGCAGTACTTC
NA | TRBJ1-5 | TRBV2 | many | CASMLSGLGQPQHF | TGTGCCAGCATGCTGAGTGGTCTCGGACAGCCCCAGCATTTT
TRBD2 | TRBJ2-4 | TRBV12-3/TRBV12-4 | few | CASSGGLAVPWGTKNIQYF | TGTGCCAGCAGTGGGGGACTAGCGGTTCCCTGGGGAACCAAAAACATTCAGTACTTC
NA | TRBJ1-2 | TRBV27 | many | CASRSRDANYGYTF | TGTGCCAGCCGCTCGCGGGACGCTAACTATGGCTACACCTTC
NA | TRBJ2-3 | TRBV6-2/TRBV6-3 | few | CASSSRTPRNGDTQYF | TGTGCCAGCAGTTCCCGGACTCCTCGAAACGGGGATACGCAGTATTTT
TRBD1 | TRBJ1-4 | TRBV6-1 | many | CATRGTGGRGEKLFF | TGTGCCACCAGGGGGACAGGGGGAAGGGGTGAAAAACTGTTTTTT
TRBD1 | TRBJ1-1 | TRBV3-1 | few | CASSPYPKQGMNTEAFF | TGTGCCAGCAGCCCCTATCCCAAACAGGGGATGAACACTGAAGCTTTCTTT
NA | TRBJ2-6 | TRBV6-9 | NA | CASSFSNSGANVLTF | TGTGCCAGCAGTTTTTCCAACTCTGGGGCCAACGTCCTGACTTTC
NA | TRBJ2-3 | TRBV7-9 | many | CASSLSEGTQYF | TGTGCCAGCAGCTTATCCGAGGGTACGCAGTATTTT
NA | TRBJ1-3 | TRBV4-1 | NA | CASSQPGVADTIYF | TGCGCCAGCAGCCAACCCGGGGTCGCGGACACCATATATTTT
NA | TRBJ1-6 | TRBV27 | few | CASSSTGVWERSPLHF | TGTGCCAGCAGTTCAACTGGGGTTTGGGAGCGTTCACCCCTCCACTTT
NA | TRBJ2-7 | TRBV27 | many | CASTESSAGSPLEQYF | TGTGCCAGCACCGAATCTTCGGCGGGGTCCCCACTCGAGCAGTACTTC
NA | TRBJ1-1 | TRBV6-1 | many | CASSEAGRGRAFF | TGTGCCAGCAGTGAAGCGGGACGGGGTAGGGCTTTCTTT
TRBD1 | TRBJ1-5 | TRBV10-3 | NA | CAISSGTGGNQPQHF | TGTGCCATCAGTTCCGGGACAGGAGGCAATCAGCCCCAGCATTTT
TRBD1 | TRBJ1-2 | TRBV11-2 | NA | CASSLEGGQGNYGYTF | TGTGCCAGCAGCTTAGAGGGCGGACAGGGAAACTATGGCTACACCTTC
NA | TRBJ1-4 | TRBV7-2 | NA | CASSLRGVEKLFF | TGTGCCAGCAGCTTAAGAGGAGTTGAAAAACTGTTTTTT
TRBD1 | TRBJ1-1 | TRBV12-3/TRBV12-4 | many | CASSLGTEFYMNTEAFF | TGTGCCAGCAGCCTCGGGACAGAATTTTACATGAACACTGAAGCTTTCTTT
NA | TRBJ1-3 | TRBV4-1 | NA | CASKAQETNSGNTIYF | TGCGCCAGCAAGGCCCAGGAGACTAACTCTGGAAACACCATATATTTT
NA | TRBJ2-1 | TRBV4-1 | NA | CASSQYGRYNEQFF | TGCGCCAGCAGCCAATACGGCCGCTACAATGAGCAGTTCTTC
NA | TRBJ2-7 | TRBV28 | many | CASSWRLVAEQYF | TGTGCCAGCAGTTGGCGACTAGTGGCCGAGCAGTACTTC
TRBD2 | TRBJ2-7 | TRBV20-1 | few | CSARDGLAASYEQYF | TGCAGTGCTAGAGATGGACTAGCCGCCTCCTACGAGCAGTACTTC
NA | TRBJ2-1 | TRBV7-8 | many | CASSLAGKQGPRSYNEQFF | TGTGCCAGCAGCTTAGCGGGAAAACAGGGACCTCGCTCCTACAATGAGCAGTTCTTC
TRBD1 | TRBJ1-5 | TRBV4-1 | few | CASSHGDRGDQPQHF | TGCGCCAGCAGCCACGGGGACAGGGGAGATCAGCCCCAGCATTTT